These 21 T cell receptor beta chains share one sample of origin, sequenced in a study of cytomegalovirus exposure and HLA in healthy donors. 60 Vbeta and 13 Jbeta primers were used in PCR. The data were produced by immunoSEQ multiplex PCR, yet TCRdb's version contains in-frame clones alone and is incomplete. The table records roughly 130,000 clones, 65% to 80% of them present only once. Material: PBMCs. These receptors all stem from a human donor in good health.

As regards this clone: This specimen includes other DNA sequences encoding the same CDR3. The chain links TRBV4-1 to TRBJ2-7, with a weak D call TRBD2 (6 bases). Germline V CDR1 and CDR2: MGHRA, YSYEKL. Trimming left V 0 bases short and J 3 bases short, with 6 bases between. The CDR3 length is 13 residues. The CDR3 sequence: CASSQEGGYEQYF. For the CDR3, the DNA is TGCGCCAGCAGCCAAGAGGGGGGCTACGAGCAGTACTTC.

The genes are TRBV29-1 and TRBJ1-2, with unresolved D. The V end lost 4 bases, the J end lost 5 bases, and 14 bases lay between the germline ends. The CDR3 extends over 13 amino acids. CDR1 and CDR2 from the germline V gene are SQVTM and ANQGSEA. The CDR3 DNA reads TGCAGCGTTGTTAGGGAGGTCGATTATGGCTACACCTTC. Protein sequence: CSVVREVDYGYTF.

The V call is TRBV5-1, the J call TRBJ2-1; D unclear. The V end lost 2 bases, the J end lost 0 bases, and 9 bases lay between the germline ends. The CDR3 has 15 residues. In germline, CDR1 is SGHRS, CDR2 YFSETQ. CDR3 in DNA: TGCGCCAGCAGCTTCCAGTCCCGCTCCTACAATGAGCAGTTCTTC. Translating gives CASSFQSRSYNEQFF. The whole variable domain, remainder taken from reference TRBV5-1 and TRBJ2-1, is KAGVTQTPRYLIKTRGQQVTLSCSPISGHRSVSWYQQTPGQGLQFLFEYFSETQRNKGNFPGRFSGRQFSNSRSEMNVSTLELGDSALYLCASSFQSRSYNEQFFGPGTRLTVL.

V gene TRBV2 combines with J gene TRBJ2-3; D remains unclear. Germline CDR1 is SNHLY and CDR2 is FYNNEI. The CDR3 runs 12 residues. Deletions cut 3 bases from V and 3 bases from J, with 4 bases between. DNA for the CDR3: TGTGCCAGCAGTGACGGGACAGATACGCAGTATTTT. Translating it yields CASSDGTDTQYF.

This clone was seen only a few times. The chain is built from TRBV6-4 and TRBJ1-4; D is possibly TRBD1 (6 bases). CDR3 length: 13 residues. Germline values: CDR1 MRHNA, CDR2 SNTAGT. The ends were cut back, 9 bases at V and 4 bases at J, with 12 bases in the middle. CDR3 bases: TGTGCCAGGGGGGACAAAGGTAATGAAAAACTGTTTTTT. Residues: CARGDKGNEKLFF.

This chain joins TRBV5-6 and TRBJ2-7; TRBD1 aligns across 7 bases. The germline gives CDR1 SGHDT, CDR2 YYEEEE. The CDR3 spans 15 residues. V shed 4 bases, J shed 2 bases, and the junction held 9 bases outside the gene matches. This CDR3 is CASSPQTGRPYEQYF. As DNA, the CDR3 is TGTGCCAGCAGCCCCCAGACAGGGAGACCCTACGAGCAGTACTTC.

In its sample, this clone was seen a few times. V and J are TRBV7-6 and TRBJ1-2; D is undetermined. Germline CDR1 is SGHVS and CDR2 is FNYEAQ. With 1 base removed from V and 4 bases from J, the gap between germline ends came to 4 bases. This CDR3 has 12 residues. CDR3 nucleotide sequence: TGTGCCAGCAGCTTAGACAGCTATGGCTACACCTTC. Protein product: CASSLDSYGYTF.

This clone was recorded only once. V usage is TRBV6-4 and J usage is TRBJ1-2; 7 bases fit TRBD1. From germline, CDR1 is MRHNA and CDR2 SNTAGT. The CDR3 has 13 residues. The junction had 4 bases not matched to a gene; V was cut back by 6 bases and J by 3 bases. CDR3 sequence: CASSPGTDYGYTF. Here the CDR3 DNA reads TGTGCCAGCAGCCCCGGGACAGACTATGGCTACACCTTC.

This CDR3 is CVSTTSGEILSYNEQFF. DNA of the CDR3: TGCGTCAGTACGACTAGCGGGGAAATCTTGTCCTACAATGAGCAGTTCTTC. The rearrangement joins TRBV4-1 to TRBJ2-1; 11 bases are a match to TRBD2. The CDR3 length is 17 residues. From germline, CDR1 is MGHRA and CDR2 YSYEKL.

This clone was seen a few times. This chain connects TRBV6-1 to TRBJ1-1; D is possibly TRBD1 (6 bases). CDR1 and CDR2 (germline): MNHNS, SASEGT. V gave up 3 bases and J gave up 2 bases, with 10 bases separating them. The CDR3 loop spans 14 amino acids. The CDR3 reads CASSEYRANTEAFF. CDR3 nucleotide sequence: TGTGCCAGCAGTGAGTACAGGGCAAACACTGAAGCTTTCTTT.

The chain employs TRBV19 and TRBJ2-3; TRBD2 matches 8 bases. Germline V gives CDR1 LNHDA, CDR2 SQIVND (reference sequence). The V and J ends lost 5 bases and 4 bases, in that order; junction bases with no gene match: 11. The length of the CDR3 is 16 residues. Here the CDR3 reads CASSPLGREGADTQYF. The DNA for the CDR3 is TGTGCCAGTAGTCCCCTCGGGAGGGAAGGAGCAGATACGCAGTATTTT. The full variable domain, completed using reference TRBV19 and TRBJ2-3, is DGGITQSPKYLFRKEGQNVTLSCEQNLNHDAMYWYRQDPGQGLRLIYYSQIVNDFQKGDIAEGYSVSREKKESFPLTVTSAQKNPTAFYLCASSPLGREGADTQYFGPGTRLTVL.

V and J are TRBV5-8 and TRBJ2-3; 7 positions match TRBD2. Per germline, CDR1 SGHTS and CDR2 YDEGEE. The CDR3 covers 15 residues. V lost 0 bases to trimming and J lost 2 bases; unmatched junction nucleotides: 3. This chain's CDR3 is CASSLERGNTDTQYF. CDR3 bases: TGTGCCAGCAGCTTGGAGCGGGGTAACACAGATACGCAGTATTTT. Looking up the rest from reference TRBV5-8 and TRBJ2-3 gives the full variable domain: EAGVTQSPTHLIKTRGQQATLRCSPISGHTSVYWYQQALGLGLQFLLWYDEGEERNRGNFPPRFSGRQFPNYSSELNVNALELEDSALYLCASSLERGNTDTQYFGPGTRLTVL.

The chain recombines TRBV7-6 with TRBJ1-3; 9 nucleotides agree with TRBD1. With V trimmed by 5 bases and J by 7 bases, 9 bases remained unmatched. Germline V CDR1 and CDR2: SGHVS, FNYEAQ. The CDR3 length is 15 residues. The CDR3 bases are TGTGCCAGCAGCCCCCAGGGGACAGGGTACAACACCATATATTTT. It translates to CASSPQGTGYNTIYF.

The rearrangement uses TRBV27 and TRBJ2-7; D may be TRBD2 (6 bases). Looked up from germline, CDR1 is MNHEY and CDR2 is SMNVEV (reference sequence). The CDR3 runs to 14 residues. Trimming removed 5 bases from V and 3 bases from J, with 14 bases in between. CDR3 in amino acids: CASSHSGSNYEQYF. The DNA for the CDR3 is TGTGCCAGCAGTCACTCCGGGAGCAACTACGAGCAGTACTTC.

This rearrangement joins TRBV27 to TRBJ2-1; 10 bases fit TRBD2. The CDR3 is 14 residues long. Trimming at V came to 6 bases and at J to 5 bases, leaving 4 bases not matched to a gene. Germline V gene sequence: CDR1 MNHEY, CDR2 SMNVEV (reference sequence). CDR3 nucleotides: TGTGCCAGCAGGGGAGCGGGGGGGAACAATGAGCAGTTCTTC. Protein product: CASRGAGGNNEQFF.

V gene TRBV14 combines with J gene TRBJ2-1; 9 positions agree with TRBD2. This CDR3 is 17 amino acids long. Germline assignment: CDR1 SGHDN and CDR2 FVKESK. V lost 2 bases to trimming and J lost 8 bases; unmatched junction nucleotides: 13. The CDR3 spells CASSQKTGTSFFYEQFF. CDR3 nucleotide sequence: TGTGCCAGCAGCCAAAAGACCGGGACTAGCTTTTTCTATGAGCAGTTCTTC.

This clone was found a few times. The rearrangement uses TRBV6-6 and TRBJ1-2; TRBD1 agrees at 7 bases. The CDR3 covers 14 residues. The V gene end was trimmed by 0 bases and the J gene end by 6 bases; junction bases not matched to a gene: 4. Germline values: CDR1 MNHNY, CDR2 SVGAGI (reference sequence). This chain's CDR3 is CASSYSTGRHGYTF. DNA of the CDR3: TGTGCCAGCAGTTACTCGACAGGGCGCCATGGCTACACCTTC.

This clone has a handful of counts. This chain joins TRBV10-3 and TRBJ2-7; possible D gene TRBD1, 6 bases. The V gene's germline CDR1 is ENHRY and CDR2 SYGVKD. The length of the CDR3 is 12 residues. V was cut by 4 bases and J by 4 bases, with 8 bases left in between. The CDR3, as DNA: TGTGCCATCAGTGGGACAGCTTACGAGCAGTACTTC. It translates to CAISGTAYEQYF.

The V call is TRBV10-1, the J call TRBJ2-7; 8 bases align to TRBD1. Germline lookup yields CDR1 WNHNN and CDR2 SYGVQD (reference sequence). This CDR3 has 15 residues. V lost 5 bases to trimming and J lost 3 bases; unmatched junction nucleotides: 9. The CDR3 sequence is CASSFETGGIYEQYF. CDR3 nucleotides: TGCGCCAGCAGTTTCGAAACAGGGGGAATCTACGAGCAGTACTTC.

Note on this clone: The germline gene is not matched at one end of the junction; a read error may be the cause. This chain uses TRBV5-1 with TRBJ1-4; D perhaps matches TRBD1 (5 bases). CDR3 size: 14 residues. CDR1 is SGHRS, CDR2 YFSETQ, per germline. The CDR3 nucleotides read TGCGCCAGCAGCTTCAGGGCAACTAATGAAAAACTGTTGTTT. Protein product: CASSFRATNEKLLF.

The genes are TRBV5-4 and TRBJ2-4; 8 positions match TRBD1. The germline CDR1 and CDR2 sequences are SGHNT and YYREEE (reference sequence). The ends lost 0 bases at V and 5 bases at J; junction bases unmatched: 1. The CDR3 has 14 residues. The CDR3 DNA follows: TGTGCCAGCAGCTTGGGGGGACAGGAAAACATTCAGTACTTC. Its protein is CASSLGGQENIQYF.